This T cell receptor beta chain originates from a study of CD8 T cells in ankylosing spondylitis. About this clonotype: The antigen remains undetermined.

CDR3 length: 12 residues. V was cut by 4 bases and J by 6 bases, with 10 bases left in between. Germline-derived CDR1 and CDR2 are SQVTM and ANQGSEA. Construction of TCR beta libraries was performed using quantitative 5'-RACE with molecular barcodes. TCRdb recomputed calls from the 5' RACE reads with MiXCR, one row per CDR3 protein. The top ten hold approximately 1% of the sample, which has 300,000 to 400,000 distinct CDR3 sequences, roughly 15% seen once. Study-level findings and limits: Seemingly characteristic of ankylosing spondylitis blood was a TCR beta motif consisting of roughly 8 highly homologous variants. Researchers reportedly found disease-linked clones significantly enriched in matched ankylosing spondylitis synovial fluid.

V gene TRBV29-1 combines with J gene TRBJ2-1; possible D gene TRBD1, 5 bases. The receptor's source is a male donor with ankylosing spondylitis or in good health (not recorded which). Sequenced sample: blood, either unsorted or a sorted T cell fraction (not recorded which). Here the CDR3 DNA reads TGCAGCGTTGGGGGCTGGGCCAATGAGCAGTTCTTC. Its protein product is CSVGGWANEQFF.